The 4 T cell receptor beta chains listed next were all sequenced from one sample in a study of T cell clonality in common variable immunodeficiency. TCRdb's copy holds only in-frame clones and misses some; the assay was immunoSEQ multiplex PCR. The sample contains tens of thousands of clones, none of them singletons. The sequenced sample consisted of peripheral blood mononuclear cells. The receptors were gathered from a person aged 18-69 years in good health.

This clone occurred many times. The read ends 3 residues shy of where the CDR3 ends; the end is completed using the germline J gene. At the DNA level, this CDR3 is encoded by other sequences in the same sample as well. This sequence joins TRBV7-6 and TRBJ2-2; 8 nucleotides line up with TRBD2. Germline loops: CDR1 SGHVS, CDR2 FNYEAQ. Trimming took 4 bases from V and 1 from J; bases not matched to a gene: 5. The CDR3 has 16 amino acids. The sequenced part of the CDR3 DNA is TGTGCCAGCAGCTCCCCGGGACTAGAGAACACCGGGGAG. This translates into CASSSPGLENTGE. Given in full, the CDR3 is CASSSPGLENTGELFF.

This clone was observed a handful of times. The CDR3 loop reads CASSYSRGQFYNSPLFF. The CDR3 DNA, read in part, is TGTGCCAGCAGTTACTCGAGGGGACAGTTTTATAATTCACCA. V is TRBV6-7 and J is TRBJ1-4; 7 bases match TRBD1. The observed sequence ends 3 residues before the CDR3 terminus, with the missing tail filled in from the germline J gene. TRBV6-7 is labeled an ORF, and its function is uncertain. The CDR3 spans 17 residues.

Many counts were recorded for this clone. The CDR3 end falls 3 residues outside the read, so it is completed with the germline J gene. The rearrangement uses TRBV7-3 and TRBJ2-5; TRBD2 agrees at 10 bases. Germline-derived CDR1 and CDR2 are SGHTA and FQGTGA. J gave up 4 bases and V 2 bases, and 4 bases lay outside the gene matches. This CDR3 is 15 amino acids long. Here the CDR3 reads CASSLGAGGRETQYF. The CDR3 DNA, read in part, is TGTGCCAGCAGCTTAGGAGCGGGAGGGCGAGAGACC.

There are many counts of this clone. The read terminates 3 residues before the CDR3 end, so the remaining end is supplied by the germline J gene. The chain links TRBV7-2 to TRBJ1-2, with unresolved D. Trimming pared 6 bases from V and 2 bases from J, leaving 7 bases between. The germline CDR1 and CDR2 sequences are SGHTA and FQGNSA. The CDR3 has 12 residues. The CDR3 sequence is CASRVLNYGYTF. The DNA read from the CDR3 is TGTGCCAGCAGGGTACTAAACTATGGC.